These T cell receptor beta chains were read from a single sample in a study of T cell changes during pregnancy in multiple sclerosis. The assay was immunoSEQ multiplex PCR, and TCRdb's table has in-frame clones only and misses some. The sample has 37,000 or so clones; around 94% are singletons. The starting material was peripheral blood, obtained in the third trimester of pregnancy. The origin of the receptors is a female donor with multiple sclerosis, enrolled in a pregnancy study. Both conserved end residues are part of each CDR3. The D gene is left open where the match is weak.

>TRBV4-1|-|TRBJ1-2
TGCGCCAGCAGCCAAGAAGAACGGGTATTGGCAGGGAACGGCTACACCTTC
CASSQEERVLAGNGYTF
>TRBV5-1|-|TRBJ1-1
TGCGCCAGCAGCCTGACAGTGGAGAACACTGAAGCTTTCTTT
CASSLTVENTEAFF
>TRBV2|-|TRBJ1-6
TGTGCCAGCAGTGAACCCCAGGGTGGTAATTCACCCCTCCACTTT
CASSEPQGGNSPLHF
>TRBV6-5|-|TRBJ1-2
TGTGCCAGCAGTACAGCTAACTATGGCTACACCTTC
CASSTANYGYTF
>TRBV5-6|-|TRBJ1-1
TGTGCCAGCAGCTTGCCAACGACACTTAACACTGAAGCTTTCTTT
CASSLPTTLNTEAFF
>TRBV27|-|TRBJ2-7
TGTGCCAGCAGTTTAAAGGCTAGCTTCAACGAGCAGTACTTC
CASSLKASFNEQYF
>TRBV19|-|TRBJ1-5
TGTGCCAGTAGCTCCGACAGGTCCAATCAGCCCCAGCATTTT
CASSSDRSNQPQHF
>TRBV18|TRBD2|TRBJ2-1
TGTGCCAGCTCACCCGCTGGGACTAGCGGGCCCGTCACCTACAATGAGCAGTTCTTC
CASSPAGTSGPVTYNEQFF
>TRBV19|TRBD1|TRBJ1-4
TGTGCCAGTAGTATCTCCGGGACAGGGGGAACTAATGAAAAACTGTTTTTT
CASSISGTGGTNEKLFF
>TRBV19|-|TRBJ1-5
TGTGCCAGTAGTATAGTGAGCTTTCCCAATCAGCCCCAGCATTTT
CASSIVSFPNQPQHF
>TRBV5-6|-|TRBJ2-1
TGTGCCAGCAGCTTGCTTACCCGACAGACAAATGAGCAGTTCTTC
CASSLLTRQTNEQFF
>TRBV25-1|-|TRBJ1-3
TGTGCCAGTAGAGACAGCTCCTCTGGAAACACCATATATTTT
CASRDSSSGNTIYF